This is a list of T cell receptor beta chains from one sample in a study of blood T cell repertoires in COVID-19. Assay: immunoSEQ multiplex PCR; the TCRdb copy retains only in-frame clones and omits some. Of more than 300,000 clones in the sample, approximately 89% are singletons; the top ten hold roughly a tenth. The sample was peripheral blood. The receptor set was obtained from a woman in her thirties with COVID-19, enrolled during active disease. CDR3s include the opening cysteine and the closing phenylalanine or tryptophan. Fields, in order: J gene, V gene, CDR3 protein.

J gene: TRBJ2-1
V gene: TRBV6-5
CDR3 protein: CASSYDRAYNEQFF

J gene: TRBJ1-1
V gene: TRBV15
CDR3 protein: CATSRLKGVEAFF

J gene: TRBJ2-7
V gene: TRBV24-1
CDR3 protein: CATSADGLGEQYF

J gene: TRBJ2-7
V gene: TRBV28
CDR3 protein: CASSSPREQYF

J gene: TRBJ1-2
V gene: TRBV14
CDR3 protein: CASSQGQLYGYTF

J gene: TRBJ1-4
V gene: TRBV10-2
CDR3 protein: CASSEPGQEPGITTNEKLFF

J gene: TRBJ2-7
V gene: TRBV30
CDR3 protein: CAWSVRSLPSGRDYEQYF

J gene: TRBJ1-6
V gene: TRBV28
CDR3 protein: CAIRDRGYSPLHF

J gene: TRBJ2-7
V gene: TRBV28
CDR3 protein: CASSLGLAYEQYF

J gene: TRBJ2-1
V gene: TRBV18
CDR3 protein: CASSPVGSSYNEQFF

J gene: TRBJ2-7
V gene: TRBV2
CDR3 protein: CASSQNSYEQYF

J gene: TRBJ2-1
V gene: TRBV6-5
CDR3 protein: CANSRLLYNEQFF

J gene: TRBJ2-1
V gene: TRBV18
CDR3 protein: CASSPAIVSDEQFF

J gene: TRBJ2-7
V gene: TRBV7-9
CDR3 protein: CASSYYRDSAKSPYEQYF

J gene: TRBJ2-1
V gene: TRBV29-1
CDR3 protein: CSVPPAGQFF

J gene: TRBJ1-6
V gene: TRBV28
CDR3 protein: CASSFGPRSSYNSPLHF

J gene: TRBJ2-7
V gene: TRBV6-1
CDR3 protein: CASSEAVGRVYEQYF

J gene: TRBJ2-1
V gene: TRBV5-1
CDR3 protein: CASSLAFGTGHPRANEQFF

J gene: TRBJ2-2
V gene: TRBV6-5
CDR3 protein: CASSTSSGRAGELFF

J gene: TRBJ2-1
V gene: TRBV7-9
CDR3 protein: CASKTSGDYNEQFF

J gene: TRBJ2-3
V gene: TRBV2
CDR3 protein: CASRAGGISTDTQYF

J gene: TRBJ2-1
V gene: TRBV4-2
CDR3 protein: CASSQEGGGSLSFNSYNEQFF

J gene: TRBJ2-7
V gene: TRBV19
CDR3 protein: CASSERGVSYEQYF

J gene: TRBJ2-7
V gene: TRBV11-2
CDR3 protein: CASSPRIAGLYEQYF

J gene: TRBJ2-3
V gene: TRBV5-1
CDR3 protein: CASSLGAGPADTQYF

J gene: TRBJ2-7
V gene: TRBV4-3
CDR3 protein: CASSQDLGGTYEQYF

J gene: TRBJ1-1
V gene: TRBV7-3
CDR3 protein: CASSLIGPNTEAFF

J gene: TRBJ2-7
V gene: TRBV5-1
CDR3 protein: CASSTPARAEQYF

J gene: TRBJ2-5
V gene: TRBV28
CDR3 protein: CASSLPRGALKTQYF